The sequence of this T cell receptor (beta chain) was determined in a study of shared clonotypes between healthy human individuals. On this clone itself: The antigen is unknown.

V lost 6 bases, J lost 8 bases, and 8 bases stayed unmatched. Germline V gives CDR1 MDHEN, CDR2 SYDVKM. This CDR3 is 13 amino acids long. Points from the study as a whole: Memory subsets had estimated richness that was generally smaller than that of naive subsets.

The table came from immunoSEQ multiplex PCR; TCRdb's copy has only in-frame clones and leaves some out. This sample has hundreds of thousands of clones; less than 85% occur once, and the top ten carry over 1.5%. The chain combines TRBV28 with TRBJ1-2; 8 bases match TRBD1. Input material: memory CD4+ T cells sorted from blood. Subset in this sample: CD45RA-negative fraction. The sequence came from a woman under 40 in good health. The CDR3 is CASSMQGARGYTF. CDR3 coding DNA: TGTGCCAGCAGCATGCAGGGGGCGCGGGGCTACACCTTC.